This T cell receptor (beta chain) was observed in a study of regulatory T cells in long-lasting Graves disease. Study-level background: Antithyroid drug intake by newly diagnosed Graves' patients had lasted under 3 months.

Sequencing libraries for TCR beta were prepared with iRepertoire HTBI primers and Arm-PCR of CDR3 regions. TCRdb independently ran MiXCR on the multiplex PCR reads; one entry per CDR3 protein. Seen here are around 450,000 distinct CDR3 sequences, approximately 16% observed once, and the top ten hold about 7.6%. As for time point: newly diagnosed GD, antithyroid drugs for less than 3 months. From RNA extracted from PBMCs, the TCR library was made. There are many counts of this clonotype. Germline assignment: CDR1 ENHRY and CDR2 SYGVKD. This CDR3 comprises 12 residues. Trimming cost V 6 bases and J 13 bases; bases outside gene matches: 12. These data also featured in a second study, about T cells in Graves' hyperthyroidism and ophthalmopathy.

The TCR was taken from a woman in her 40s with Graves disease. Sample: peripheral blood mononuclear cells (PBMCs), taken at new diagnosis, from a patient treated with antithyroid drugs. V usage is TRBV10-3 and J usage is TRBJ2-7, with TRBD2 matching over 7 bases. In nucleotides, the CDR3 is TGTGCCATCAGGACGTCGGGGGGAATAACTTACTTC. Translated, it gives CAIRTSGGITYF.